Listed below are T cell receptor beta chains from one sample, sequenced in a study of beta chain features in type 1 diabetes. Using immunoSEQ multiplex PCR, the repertoire was profiled, and TCRdb retains in-frame clones only, with some absent. The sample comprises approximately 150,000 clones, approximately 9% of which are singletons, and 0.75% rests with the top ten. Sequenced material: central memory CD4+ T cells from blood. Source of these receptors: a young man with type 1 diabetes. CDR3s include the opening cysteine and the closing phenylalanine or tryptophan. Fields, in order: clone size, J gene, V gene, D gene, CDR3 protein, CDR3 DNA. A D gene is named only where the DNA matches it firmly. Clone size is stated in some rows and not others, as once, few, many or a class when expanded.

clone size: many
J gene: TRBJ2-3
V gene: TRBV19
D gene: TRBD1
CDR3 protein: CASTPDRARADTQYF
CDR3 DNA: TGTGCCAGTACCCCGGACAGGGCCCGGGCAGATACGCAGTATTTT

clone size: few
J gene: TRBJ1-2
V gene: TRBV13
D gene: -
CDR3 protein: CASSPRANYGYTF
CDR3 DNA: TGTGCCAGCAGCCCACGAGCTAACTATGGCTACACCTTC

clone size: -
J gene: TRBJ1-2
V gene: TRBV28
D gene: TRBD1
CDR3 protein: CASSLGGQDPSRGYTF
CDR3 DNA: TGTGCCAGCAGCCTAGGGGGACAGGACCCCAGCAGGGGCTACACCTTC

clone size: -
J gene: TRBJ2-5
V gene: TRBV7-9
D gene: -
CDR3 protein: CASSQGVTTQETQYF
CDR3 DNA: TGTGCCAGCAGCCAAGGGGTGACAACTCAAGAGACCCAGTACTTC

clone size: -
J gene: TRBJ1-5
V gene: TRBV9
D gene: TRBD1
CDR3 protein: CASSAGTGPQHF
CDR3 DNA: TGTGCCAGCAGCGCCGGGACAGGGCCCCAGCATTTT

clone size: few
J gene: TRBJ1-5
V gene: TRBV10-3
D gene: -
CDR3 protein: CAISEGGENNQPQHF
CDR3 DNA: TGTGCCATCAGTGAAGGGGGGGAGAACAATCAGCCCCAGCATTTT

clone size: few
J gene: TRBJ2-3
V gene: TRBV4-1
D gene: TRBD2
CDR3 protein: CASSQRSGGASTDTQYF
CDR3 DNA: TGCGCCAGCAGCCAACGTAGCGGGGGGGCTAGCACAGATACGCAGTATTTT

clone size: few
J gene: TRBJ2-2
V gene: TRBV5-4
D gene: TRBD2
CDR3 protein: CASSLGRGIGTGELFF
CDR3 DNA: TGTGCCAGCAGCTTGGGGCGGGGGATCGGCACCGGGGAGCTGTTTTTT

clone size: few
J gene: TRBJ1-4
V gene: TRBV9
D gene: -
CDR3 protein: CASSVGAGHIAEKLFF
CDR3 DNA: TGTGCCAGCAGCGTAGGAGCGGGTCACATTGCTGAAAAACTGTTTTTT

clone size: few
J gene: TRBJ2-3
V gene: TRBV4-1
D gene: TRBD2
CDR3 protein: CASSQALTSGGPTSTDTQYF
CDR3 DNA: TGCGCCAGCAGCCAAGCGTTGACTAGCGGGGGCCCAACTAGCACAGATACGCAGTATTTT

clone size: -
J gene: TRBJ1-3
V gene: TRBV9
D gene: -
CDR3 protein: CVSSVELYSGNTIYF
CDR3 DNA: TGTGTCAGCAGCGTTGAACTATACTCTGGAAACACCATATATTTT

clone size: -
J gene: TRBJ1-5
V gene: TRBV19
D gene: TRBD1
CDR3 protein: CASTLQGFSQPQHF
CDR3 DNA: TGTGCCAGTACCCTACAGGGGTTTAGTCAGCCCCAGCATTTT

clone size: -
J gene: TRBJ1-1
V gene: TRBV4-3
D gene: TRBD1
CDR3 protein: CASSQLPGGWTEAFF
CDR3 DNA: TGCGCCAGCAGCCAACTCCCAGGGGGCTGGACTGAAGCTTTCTTT

clone size: -
J gene: TRBJ2-5
V gene: TRBV7-2
D gene: TRBD1
CDR3 protein: CASSLDRGKTQYF
CDR3 DNA: TGTGCCAGCAGCCTGGACAGGGGGAAGACCCAGTACTTC

clone size: many
J gene: TRBJ2-6
V gene: TRBV2
D gene: -
CDR3 protein: CASSDAGANVLTF
CDR3 DNA: TGTGCCAGCAGTGACGCTGGGGCCAACGTCCTGACTTTC

clone size: few
J gene: TRBJ2-5
V gene: TRBV5-1
D gene: TRBD2
CDR3 protein: CASSPGGPWETQYF
CDR3 DNA: TGCGCCAGCAGCCCGGGGGGTCCGTGGGAGACCCAGTACTTC

clone size: few
J gene: TRBJ2-3
V gene: TRBV7-9
D gene: -
CDR3 protein: CASSEPGTFPDTQYF
CDR3 DNA: TGTGCCAGCAGCGAACCCGGGACTTTTCCCGATACGCAGTATTTT

clone size: -
J gene: TRBJ2-1
V gene: TRBV5-1
D gene: -
CDR3 protein: CASSWAGRNNEQFF
CDR3 DNA: TGCGCCAGCAGCTGGGCGGGGAGAAACAATGAGCAGTTCTTC

clone size: few
J gene: TRBJ1-6
V gene: TRBV25-1
D gene: -
CDR3 protein: CASTGQLSNSPLHF
CDR3 DNA: TGTGCCAGTACAGGACAGTTGTCCAATTCACCCCTCCACTTT

clone size: few
J gene: TRBJ2-1
V gene: TRBV5-4
D gene: -
CDR3 protein: CASSLSQGSDNEQFF
CDR3 DNA: TGTGCCAGCAGCTTGAGTCAGGGGAGTGATAATGAGCAGTTCTTC

clone size: many
J gene: TRBJ1-4
V gene: TRBV18
D gene: TRBD1
CDR3 protein: CASSRAGTEQEKLFF
CDR3 DNA: TGTGCCAGCTCTCGGGCCGGGACAGAGCAAGAAAAACTGTTTTTT

clone size: -
J gene: TRBJ2-7
V gene: TRBV5-1
D gene: TRBD1
CDR3 protein: CASQTGTGGIEQYF
CDR3 DNA: TGCGCCAGCCAGACCGGGACAGGGGGCATCGAGCAGTACTTC

clone size: -
J gene: TRBJ1-2
V gene: TRBV28
D gene: TRBD1
CDR3 protein: CASSFRTGAGYTF
CDR3 DNA: TGTGCCAGCAGTTTCCGGACAGGCGCCGGCTACACCTTC

clone size: few
J gene: TRBJ2-5
V gene: TRBV7-7
D gene: -
CDR3 protein: CASSRNPGAETQYF
CDR3 DNA: TGTGCTAGCAGCCGAAACCCAGGGGCAGAGACCCAGTACTTC

clone size: -
J gene: TRBJ1-6
V gene: TRBV4-2
D gene: TRBD1
CDR3 protein: CASSRGQAEDNSPLHF
CDR3 DNA: TGTGCCAGCAGCCGTGGACAGGCCGAAGATAATTCACCCCTCCACTTT

clone size: few
J gene: TRBJ2-3
V gene: TRBV2
D gene: TRBD1
CDR3 protein: CASSEGQGLENTQYF
CDR3 DNA: TGTGCCAGCAGTGAGGGACAGGGTTTGGAGAATACGCAGTATTTT

clone size: -
J gene: TRBJ1-2
V gene: TRBV5-1
D gene: -
CDR3 protein: CASSLVYGAPGYTF
CDR3 DNA: TGCGCCAGCAGCTTGGTTTACGGAGCCCCCGGCTACACCTTC

clone size: -
J gene: TRBJ1-1
V gene: TRBV29-1
D gene: TRBD1
CDR3 protein: CSVETSRGRGVNTEAFF
CDR3 DNA: TGCAGCGTTGAAACGTCCAGGGGGCGTGGGGTGAACACTGAAGCTTTCTTT

clone size: many
J gene: TRBJ2-3
V gene: TRBV4-3
D gene: -
CDR3 protein: CASSQEENSGTQYF
CDR3 DNA: TGCGCCAGCAGCCAAGAGGAGAATAGCGGAACGCAGTATTTT

clone size: few
J gene: TRBJ2-4
V gene: TRBV7-9
D gene: -
CDR3 protein: CASSPPRTVENIQYF
CDR3 DNA: TGTGCCAGCAGCCCACCAAGGACAGTAGAAAACATTCAGTACTTC

clone size: -
J gene: TRBJ2-7
V gene: TRBV7-8
D gene: TRBD1
CDR3 protein: CASSLRWGQGLEEQYF
CDR3 DNA: TGTGCCAGCAGCTTAAGGTGGGGACAGGGATTGGAGGAGCAGTACTTC

clone size: few
J gene: TRBJ2-7
V gene: TRBV7-2
D gene: TRBD2
CDR3 protein: CASSPYLAGGRYEQYF
CDR3 DNA: TGTGCCAGCAGCCCGTACCTAGCGGGGGGACGCTACGAGCAGTACTTC

clone size: -
J gene: TRBJ1-6
V gene: TRBV11-2
D gene: -
CDR3 protein: CASSSGRESPLHF
CDR3 DNA: TGTGCCAGCAGCTCGGGAAGGGAATCACCCCTCCACTTT

clone size: -
J gene: TRBJ1-2
V gene: TRBV7-3
D gene: -
CDR3 protein: CASSSGSSGYTF
CDR3 DNA: TGTGCCAGCAGCTCTGGGTCTAGTGGCTACACCTTC

clone size: -
J gene: TRBJ2-7
V gene: TRBV4-2
D gene: TRBD1
CDR3 protein: CASRTRDSSYEQYF
CDR3 DNA: TGTGCCAGCAGGACCCGGGACAGCTCCTACGAGCAGTACTTC

clone size: -
J gene: TRBJ2-7
V gene: TRBV18
D gene: -
CDR3 protein: CASSPSTVVYEQYF
CDR3 DNA: TGTGCCAGCTCACCATCGACAGTAGTTTACGAGCAGTACTTC

clone size: -
J gene: TRBJ2-5
V gene: TRBV7-2
D gene: TRBD1
CDR3 protein: CASSYQGGWETQYF
CDR3 DNA: TGTGCCAGCAGCTACCAAGGGGGCTGGGAGACCCAGTACTTC

clone size: -
J gene: TRBJ2-5
V gene: TRBV6-5
D gene: TRBD1
CDR3 protein: CASTPDRGKETQYF
CDR3 DNA: TGTGCCAGCACCCCGGACAGGGGTAAAGAGACCCAGTACTTC

clone size: few
J gene: TRBJ2-1
V gene: TRBV2
D gene: TRBD2
CDR3 protein: CASSEAPGLEQFF
CDR3 DNA: TGTGCCAGCAGTGAAGCTCCGGGACTAGAGCAGTTCTTC

clone size: -
J gene: TRBJ2-1
V gene: TRBV11-2
D gene: -
CDR3 protein: CASSPQNEQFF
CDR3 DNA: TGTGCCAGCAGCCCCCAAAATGAGCAGTTCTTC

clone size: few
J gene: TRBJ1-2
V gene: TRBV7-6
D gene: -
CDR3 protein: CASSPAGGGYGYTF
CDR3 DNA: TGTGCCAGCAGCCCGGCGGGGGGTGGCTATGGCTACACCTTC

clone size: -
J gene: TRBJ2-7
V gene: TRBV4-2
D gene: -
CDR3 protein: CASSQDLLAISYEQYF
CDR3 DNA: TGTGCCAGCAGCCAAGATTTACTTGCTATCTCCTACGAGCAGTACTTC

clone size: -
J gene: TRBJ2-5
V gene: TRBV11-1
D gene: TRBD1
CDR3 protein: CASSRGQGAGETQYF
CDR3 DNA: TGTGCCAGCAGCCGTGGACAGGGGGCGGGGGAGACCCAGTACTTC

clone size: -
J gene: TRBJ2-1
V gene: TRBV9
D gene: TRBD2
CDR3 protein: CASSLTLGGGPNEQFF
CDR3 DNA: TGTGCCAGCAGCCTAACACTCGGGGGGGGGCCGAATGAGCAGTTCTTC

clone size: few
J gene: TRBJ2-1
V gene: TRBV28
D gene: TRBD1
CDR3 protein: CASSLGGQGAAEQFF
CDR3 DNA: TGTGCCAGCAGTTTAGGAGGACAGGGGGCAGCTGAGCAGTTCTTC

clone size: few
J gene: TRBJ1-6
V gene: TRBV5-6
D gene: -
CDR3 protein: CASSLEGTHSPLHF
CDR3 DNA: TGTGCCAGCAGCTTGGAGGGGACTCATTCACCCCTCCACTTT

clone size: -
J gene: TRBJ1-5
V gene: TRBV6-5
D gene: -
CDR3 protein: CASSSHDSYQPQHF
CDR3 DNA: TGTGCCAGCAGTTCCCACGACAGCTATCAGCCCCAGCATTTT

clone size: -
J gene: TRBJ2-7
V gene: TRBV10-3
D gene: -
CDR3 protein: CASSYSTRAVNEQYF
CDR3 DNA: TGTGCCAGCAGTTACTCGACCAGGGCGGTGAACGAGCAGTACTTC

clone size: few
J gene: TRBJ1-6
V gene: TRBV4-3
D gene: -
CDR3 protein: CASSQEAQRTLHF
CDR3 DNA: TGCGCCAGCAGCCAAGAGGCCCAGCGCACCCTCCACTTT

clone size: -
J gene: TRBJ2-3
V gene: TRBV28
D gene: -
CDR3 protein: CASSLAKDTQYF
CDR3 DNA: TGTGCCAGCAGTCTAGCTAAGGATACGCAGTATTTT

clone size: few
J gene: TRBJ2-5
V gene: TRBV7-3
D gene: TRBD2
CDR3 protein: CASSAPGLRQETQYF
CDR3 DNA: TGTGCCAGCAGCGCCCCGGGACTACGCCAAGAGACCCAGTACTTC